The clone carrying this TCR beta chain was found many times. The germline CDR1 and CDR2 sequences are MGHRA and YSYEKL. This CDR3 comprises 16 residues. V gave up 0 bases and J gave up 2 bases, with 11 bases separating them. Making TCR cDNA involved 5'RACE template switching, which added UMIs and a universal primer site. TCRdb independently ran MiXCR on the 5' RACE reads; one entry per CDR3 protein. The table records some 100,000 distinct CDR3 sequences, 7.5% to 10% of them present only once. The sample originates from a study of T cells after yellow fever vaccination. Background on the study: The fractions with low cell numbers were processed using SMART-Seq v4 Ultra Low Input. Study findings and constraints: Some clonotypes, a small share, were shared between CD4 and CD8 compartments. Subsequent to the booster, the majority of primary-vaccination clones reappeared (roughly 95% CD4, 70% to 90% CD8).

The rearrangement links TRBV4-1 to TRBJ2-1; weak D call: TRBD2 (6 bases). The material sequenced was CD8+ T cells not binding an NS4B(214-222) dextramer, sorted from PBMCs, taken around 15 days after the first yellow fever vaccination. This TCR was sampled from a man aged 18-30 years who received the YFV17D yellow fever vaccine. CDR3 region: CASSQDWDSPYNEQFF. The CDR3 coding sequence is TGCGCCAGCAGCCAAGATTGGGACTCTCCCTACAATGAGCAGTTCTTC.